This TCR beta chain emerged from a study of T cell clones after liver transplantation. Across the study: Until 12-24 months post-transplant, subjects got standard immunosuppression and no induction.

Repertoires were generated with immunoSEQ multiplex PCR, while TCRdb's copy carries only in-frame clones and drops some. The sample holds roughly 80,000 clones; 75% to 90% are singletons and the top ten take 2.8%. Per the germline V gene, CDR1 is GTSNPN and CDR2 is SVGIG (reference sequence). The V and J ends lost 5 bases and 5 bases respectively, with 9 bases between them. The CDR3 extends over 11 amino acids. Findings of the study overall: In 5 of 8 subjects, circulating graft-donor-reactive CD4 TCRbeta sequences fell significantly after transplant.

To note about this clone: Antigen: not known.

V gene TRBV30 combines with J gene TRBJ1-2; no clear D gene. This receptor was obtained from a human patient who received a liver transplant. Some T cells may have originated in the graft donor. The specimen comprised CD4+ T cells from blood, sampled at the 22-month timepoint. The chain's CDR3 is CAWRRVYGYTF. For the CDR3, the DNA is TGTGCCTGGCGAAGGGTATATGGCTACACCTTC. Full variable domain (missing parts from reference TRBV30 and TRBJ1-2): SQTIHQWPATLVQPVGSPLSLECTVEGTSNPNLYWYRQAAGRGLQLLFYSVGIGQISSEVPQNLSASRPQDRQFILSSKKLLLSDSGFYLCAWRRVYGYTFGSGTRLTVV.